The rows below give T cell receptor delta chains drawn from one sample of a study of gamma-delta T cells after stem cell transplantation. TCRdb ran CATT on the RT-PCR reads. The sample records about 14,000 delta-chain clones, roughly a third being singletons. Sample: gamma-delta T cells. These receptors originate from a human donor. It is not recorded whose cells these are; they may come from a transplant donor. Each CDR3 is given with its conserved first and last residue. The order of the fields is J gene, clone size, V gene, D gene, CDR3 DNA, CDR3 protein. The D gene is left open where the match is weak. The size field is filled for only some rows; it gives once, few, many or a size class.

J gene: TRDJ1
clone size: .
V gene: TRDV1
D gene: .
CDR3 DNA: TGTGCTCTTGGGGCACGTGGGGGGACTCAATCCTTCACCGATAAACTCATCTTT
CDR3 protein: CALGARGGTQSFTDKLIF

J gene: TRDJ1
clone size: .
V gene: TRDV3
D gene: TRDD3
CDR3 DNA: TGTGCCTTTATCGGACGGGGGATACACCGCGATAAACTCATCTTT
CDR3 protein: CAFIGRGIHRDKLIF

J gene: TRDJ1
clone size: few
V gene: TRDV3
D gene: TRDD3
CDR3 DNA: TGTGCCTTTAGGGCCTACTGGGGGTTATACACCGATAAACTCATCTTT
CDR3 protein: CAFRAYWGLYTDKLIF

J gene: TRDJ3
clone size: .
V gene: TRDV2
D gene: TRDD3
CDR3 DNA: TGTGCCTGTGACACCGTACTGGGGGATGCTAGCTCCTGGGACACCCGACAGATGTTTTTC
CDR3 protein: CACDTVLGDASSWDTRQMFF

J gene: TRDJ1
clone size: .
V gene: TRDV1
D gene: TRDD3
CDR3 DNA: TGTGCTCTTGGGGAAGGTGGGGGGAACGAGGTCCTACGGCGGGGATACGACGATAAACTCATCTTT
CDR3 protein: CALGEGGGNEVLRRGYDDKLIF

J gene: TRDJ1
clone size: .
V gene: TRDV3
D gene: TRDD3
CDR3 DNA: TGTGCCTTTGTGGTCCTACCCCTACTGGGGGATACATACCCCGATAAACTCATCTTT
CDR3 protein: CAFVVLPLLGDTYPDKLIF

J gene: TRDJ3
clone size: .
V gene: TRDV2
D gene: TRDD3
CDR3 DNA: TGTGCCTGTGACACCTGGGGGATTTGGGACACCCGACAGATGTTTTTC
CDR3 protein: CACDTWGIWDTRQMFF

J gene: TRDJ1
clone size: .
V gene: TRDV1
D gene: TRDD3
CDR3 DNA: TGTGCTCTTGTCCCCCTACGGGGGATACCCCCGTACACCGATAAACTCATCTTT
CDR3 protein: CALVPLRGIPPYTDKLIF

J gene: TRDJ1
clone size: few
V gene: TRDV3
D gene: TRDD3
CDR3 DNA: TGTGCCTCGAGGCTGGGGGATACGCGTTCTACGTACACCGATAAACTCATCTTT
CDR3 protein: CASRLGDTRSTYTDKLIF

J gene: TRDJ1
clone size: .
V gene: TRDV1
D gene: TRDD3
CDR3 DNA: TGTGCTCTTGGGGAACTGGGTCCCTACGATGGGATACACACCGATAAACTCATCTTT
CDR3 protein: CALGELGPYDGIHTDKLIF

J gene: TRDJ3
clone size: .
V gene: TRDV1
D gene: TRDD3
CDR3 DNA: TGTGCTCTTGGGGAACCCGTACTGGGGGCCGCCTGGGACACCCGACAGATGTTTTTC
CDR3 protein: CALGEPVLGAAWDTRQMFF

J gene: TRDJ3
clone size: .
V gene: TRDV2
D gene: TRDD3
CDR3 DNA: TGTGCCTGTGACACGGTCCTGGGGGATATCTCCTTGGACACCCGACAGATGTTTTTC
CDR3 protein: CACDTVLGDISLDTRQMFF

J gene: TRDJ1
clone size: few
V gene: TRDV1
D gene: TRDD3
CDR3 DNA: TGTGCTCTTGGGGATGCGCGATACTTCCTTACTGGGGGATACGCTACAAACACCGATAAACTCATCTTT
CDR3 protein: CALGDARYFLTGGYATNTDKLIF

J gene: TRDJ2
clone size: .
V gene: TRDV1
D gene: .
CDR3 DNA: TGTGCTCTTGGGGTCCCCTACTTGACAGCACAACTCTTCTTT
CDR3 protein: CALGVPYLTAQLFF

J gene: TRDJ3
clone size: few
V gene: TRDV3
D gene: TRDD3
CDR3 DNA: TGTGCCTTGTCCTACTGGGGGATACACCGCTCCTGGGACACCCGACAGATGTTTTTC
CDR3 protein: CALSYWGIHRSWDTRQMFF

J gene: TRDJ1
clone size: .
V gene: TRDV1
D gene: .
CDR3 DNA: TGTGCTCTTGGGGGCCTAACCGGTACCGATAAACTCATCTTT
CDR3 protein: CALGGLTGTDKLIF

J gene: TRDJ1
clone size: .
V gene: TRDV2
D gene: .
CDR3 DNA: TGTGCCTGTGACATACGCTACTGTTCATCTTACACCGATAAACTCATCTTT
CDR3 protein: CACDIRYCSSYTDKLIF

J gene: TRDJ2
clone size: few
V gene: TRAV29/DV5
D gene: .
CDR3 DNA: TGTGCAGCAAGCGAACCCCTGTTAGGGGCATCGGCACAACTCTTCTTT
CDR3 protein: CAASEPLLGASAQLFF

J gene: TRDJ3
clone size: few
V gene: TRDV2
D gene: TRDD3
CDR3 DNA: TGTGCCTGTGACACCGTACTGGGGGATACGCTCATGGAATGGGACACCCGACAGATGTTTTTC
CDR3 protein: CACDTVLGDTLMEWDTRQMFF

J gene: TRDJ1
clone size: few
V gene: TRDV1
D gene: .
CDR3 DNA: TGTGCTCTTGGGGAACCTCGATCCGGGGACACCGATAAACTCATCTTT
CDR3 protein: CALGEPRSGDTDKLIF

J gene: TRDJ1
clone size: few
V gene: TRDV2
D gene: TRDD3
CDR3 DNA: TGTGCCTGTGACACCGCCCGTACTGGGGGATACACCGATAAACTCATCTTT
CDR3 protein: CACDTARTGGYTDKLIF

J gene: TRDJ2
clone size: once
V gene: TRAV29/DV5
D gene: TRDD3
CDR3 DNA: TGTGCAGCAAGCAAACCTCTCCGTAGGGGTACTGGGGATCCTTATTTGACAGCACAACTCTTCTTT
CDR3 protein: CAASKPLRRGTGDPYLTAQLFF

J gene: TRDJ3
clone size: few
V gene: TRDV2
D gene: TRDD3
CDR3 DNA: TGTGCCTGTGACACCGAGGACTGGGGGATACGGTCCTGGGACACCCGACAGATGTTTTTC
CDR3 protein: CACDTEDWGIRSWDTRQMFF

J gene: TRDJ1
clone size: .
V gene: TRDV1
D gene: .
CDR3 DNA: TGTGCTCTTGGGGCTGAGACCTCCCCCGTACAGGCCTTGGGCCAAATCCCAACCGATAAACTCATCTTT
CDR3 protein: CALGAETSPVQALGQIPTDKLIF

J gene: TRDJ1
clone size: .
V gene: TRDV2
D gene: TRDD3
CDR3 DNA: TGTGCCTGTGGTACCGCGTCTGGGGGATACTCGGTCTACACCGATAACCTCATCTTT
CDR3 protein: CACGTASGGYSVYTDNLIF

J gene: TRDJ3
clone size: .
V gene: TRDV2
D gene: .
CDR3 DNA: TGTGCCTGTGACGATTTACTGCTCGGCTCCTGGTACACCCGACAGATGTTTTTC
CDR3 protein: CACDDLLLGSWYTRQMFF

J gene: TRDJ1
clone size: .
V gene: TRDV1
D gene: TRDD3
CDR3 DNA: TGTGCTCTTGGGGAACTCGGACTGGGGGATACGAAGGGCACCGATAAACTCATCTTT
CDR3 protein: CALGELGLGDTKGTDKLIF

J gene: TRDJ1
clone size: .
V gene: TRDV1
D gene: TRDD3
CDR3 DNA: TGTGCTCTTGGGGCCTTTCGGGGATACGCGGAGGACGATAAACTCATCTTT
CDR3 protein: CALGAFRGYAEDDKLIF